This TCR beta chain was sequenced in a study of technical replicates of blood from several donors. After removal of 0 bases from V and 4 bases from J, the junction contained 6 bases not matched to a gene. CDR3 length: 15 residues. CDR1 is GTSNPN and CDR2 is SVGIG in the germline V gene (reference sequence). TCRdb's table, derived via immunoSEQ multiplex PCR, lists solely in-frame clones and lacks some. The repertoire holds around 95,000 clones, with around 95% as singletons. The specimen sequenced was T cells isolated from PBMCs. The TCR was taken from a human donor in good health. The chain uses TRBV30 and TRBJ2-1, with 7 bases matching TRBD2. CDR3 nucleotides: TGTGCCTGGAGTGTTACTAGCGCGCCTTACAATGAGCAGTTCTTC. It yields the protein CAWSVTSAPYNEQFF.